The rows below give T cell receptor beta chains drawn from one sample of a study of blood T cell repertoires in COVID-19. The assay was immunoSEQ multiplex PCR, and TCRdb's table has in-frame clones only and misses some. The sample contains about 200,000 clones, roughly nine tenths of which appear only once. The sample comprised peripheral blood. All receptors come from a man aged 35 to 55 with acute or convalescent COVID-19. CDR3s include the opening cysteine and the closing phenylalanine or tryptophan. D genes are given only for firm matches. Size values are once, few and many counts, or a class for expanded clones, and some rows have none.

>TRBV12-3/TRBV12-4|-|-|TRBJ1-3
CASNRVSGNTIYF
TGTGCCAGCAACAGGGTCTCTGGAAACACCATATATTTT
>TRBV19|-|-|TRBJ1-4
CASSIGPGGFGEKLFF
TGTGCCAGTAGTATAGGCCCTGGGGGCTTCGGTGAAAAACTGTTTTTT
>TRBV19|-|TRBD1|TRBJ1-5
CASRTDRGLSNQPQHF
TGTGCCAGTAGAACGGACAGGGGCTTGAGCAATCAGCCCCAGCATTTT
>TRBV14|-|-|TRBJ1-1
CASSQAVRPTITEAFF
TGTGCCAGCAGCCAGGCGGTTAGACCGACGATCACTGAAGCTTTCTTT
>TRBV19|-|-|TRBJ2-2
CASSSDTGELFF
TGTGCCAGTAGTTCGGACACCGGGGAGCTGTTTTTT
>TRBV18|-|-|TRBJ1-1
CASLVELDTEAFF
TGTGCCAGCCTGGTCGAGTTGGACACTGAAGCTTTCTTT
>TRBV6-5|-|-|TRBJ2-7
CASSYSQTSSYEQYF
TGTGCCAGCAGTTACTCTCAAACTTCCTCCTACGAGCAGTACTTC
>TRBV27|-|-|TRBJ1-1
CASSLSTGNTEAFF
TGTGCCAGCAGTTTATCTACAGGAAACACTGAAGCTTTCTTT
>TRBV6-5|-|TRBD2|TRBJ2-5
CASRAGGLQETQYF
TGTGCCAGCAGAGCGGGGGGCCTCCAAGAGACCCAGTACTTC
>TRBV15|-|TRBD1|TRBJ1-6
CATSRDPTKGQGNSPLHF
TGTGCCACCAGCAGAGATCCCACCAAGGGACAGGGGAATTCACCCCTCCACTTT
>TRBV30|-|-|TRBJ1-4
CAWSVPGGRGEKLFF
TGTGCCTGGAGTGTACCCGGGGGGCGCGGTGAAAAACTGTTTTTT
>TRBV2|-|-|TRBJ2-7
CASSEQGPSNEQYF
TGTGCCAGCAGTGAACAGGGGCCTAGTAACGAGCAGTACTTC
>TRBV2|-|-|TRBJ1-1
CASRYQTGENTEAFF
TGTGCCAGCAGATATCAGACAGGAGAGAACACTGAAGCTTTCTTT
>TRBV28|-|-|TRBJ2-3
CASSPSGGADTQYF
TGTGCCAGCAGTCCCAGCGGCGGGGCAGATACGCAGTATTTT
>TRBV19|-|TRBD1|TRBJ1-2
CASSPEGQGDYGYTF
TGTGCCAGTAGTCCGGAGGGACAGGGCGACTATGGCTACACCTTC
>TRBV6-5|-|-|TRBJ1-4
CASSSGGNEKLFF
TGTGCCAGCAGCTCGGGGGGCAATGAAAAACTGTTTTTT
>TRBV10-2|-|TRBD1|TRBJ1-3
CASSVTGDSGNTIYF
TGCGCCAGCAGTGTTACAGGGGACTCTGGAAACACCATATATTTT
>TRBV11-3|-|-|TRBJ1-1
CASSPTVNTEAFF
TGTGCCAGCAGCCCGACAGTTAACACTGAAGCTTTCTTT
>TRBV6-5|-|-|TRBJ2-3
CASGQDSLSTDTQYF
TGTGCCAGCGGCCAGGACAGCCTAAGCACAGATACGCAGTATTTT
>TRBV28|-|-|TRBJ2-7
CASSLHRDIYEQYF
TGTGCCAGCAGTTTACACCGGGACATCTACGAGCAGTACTTC
>TRBV7-2|-|-|TRBJ1-5
CASSLANRAGQPQHF
TGTGCCAGCAGCTTAGCGAACAGGGCAGGTCAGCCCCAGCATTTT
>TRBV7-2|-|-|TRBJ2-7
CASSLAGLYEQYF
TGTGCCAGCAGCTTAGCCGGTCTCTACGAGCAGTACTTC
>TRBV3-1/TRBV3-2|once|-|TRBJ2-1
CASSQEALNRYNEQFF
TGTGCCAGCAGCCAAGAGGCCCTTAACCGTTACAATGAGCAGTTCTTC